The present T cell receptor beta chain was sequenced within a study of blood T cell repertoires in COVID-19. Study-level information: In each case, the material was cDNA or gDNA derived from T cells, B-cell-depleted T cells, or PBMCs.

Original analysis: Reference gene primer amplification gave nucleated cell count estimates. Data came from immunoSEQ multiplex PCR; TCRdb stores just in-frame clones and leaves some out. V, J and clone size are taken as reported in that table, and D and trimming were inferred from the DNA itself. The sample yields roughly 38,000 clones, about 70% seen once. The TCR originated in a man between 65 and 79 years old with active or convalescent COVID-19. Sequencing was done on a sample of peripheral blood.

CDR3 sequence reads: CASSPREYYTDTQYF. The CDR3 DNA reads TGTGCCAGCAGCCCCCGAGAATATTACACAGATACGCAGTATTTT. This chain links TRBV11-2 with TRBJ2-3, with no clear D. This CDR3 has 15 residues. With 5 bases removed from V and 2 bases from J, the gap between germline ends came to 14 bases. Germline CDR1 is SGHAT and CDR2 is FQNNGV.